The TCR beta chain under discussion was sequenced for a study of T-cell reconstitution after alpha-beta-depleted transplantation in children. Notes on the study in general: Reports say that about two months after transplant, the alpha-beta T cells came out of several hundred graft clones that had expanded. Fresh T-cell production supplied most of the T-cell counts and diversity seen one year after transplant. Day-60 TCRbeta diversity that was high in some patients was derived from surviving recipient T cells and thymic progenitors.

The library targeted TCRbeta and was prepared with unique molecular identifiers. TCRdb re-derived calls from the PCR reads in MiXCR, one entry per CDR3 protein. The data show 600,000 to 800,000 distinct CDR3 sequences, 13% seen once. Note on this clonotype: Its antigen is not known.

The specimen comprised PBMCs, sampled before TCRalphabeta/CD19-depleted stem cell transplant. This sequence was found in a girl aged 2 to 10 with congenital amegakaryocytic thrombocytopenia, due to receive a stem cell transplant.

The DNA for the CDR3 is TGCGCCAGCTCTCCCGATGGGAGCGAGCAGTACTTC. The encoded protein is CASSPDGSEQYF. V is TRBV5-1 and J is TRBJ2-7; a weak D match, TRBD2 (5 bases). CDR3 size: 12 residues. V shed 7 bases and J shed 6 bases, with 14 bases lying between them. The germline V gene has CDR1 SGHRS and CDR2 YFSETQ.